Reported below is one TCR beta chain. Its target is not known. Unique molecular identifiers tagged the TCRbeta library. MiXCR, applied by TCRdb to the PCR reads, yields one record per CDR3 protein. The data hold about 200,000 distinct CDR3 sequences, with about 15% observed a single time. From germline, CDR1 is KGHSH and CDR2 LQKENI. CDR3 length: 17 amino acids. Trimming took 3 bases from V and 2 from J, leaving 19 bases between them. This entry is derived from a study of T-cell reconstitution after alpha-beta-depleted transplantation in children. The study, taken as a whole, reports: After transplant, high TCRbeta diversity at day 60 in some patients arose from surviving recipient T cells and thymic progenitors.

The source was PBMCs, mostly from graft donor cells, collected 360 days after TCRalphabeta/CD19-depleted stem cell transplant. V usage is TRBV18 and J usage is TRBJ1-1; perhaps TRBD1 as D (5 bases). The TCR originated in a male patient between 2 and 15 years old who had a stem cell transplant for acute lymphoblastic leukemia, so the T cells may come from the graft donor. Here the CDR3 reads CASSPSGGGGANTEAFF. CDR3 nucleotides: TGTGCCAGCTCACCCAGCGGGGGTGGAGGGGCAAACACTGAAGCTTTCTTT.